These T cell receptor beta chains were read from a single sample in a study of blood T cells in healthy people across ages. TCRdb fed the 5' RACE reads into MiXCR, producing one record per CDR3 protein. The data show fewer than 800,000 distinct CDR3 sequences, roughly 21% seen once. The sample taken for sequencing was blood. The receptors shown here come from a man between 70 and 80 years old in good health. CDR3s include the opening cysteine and the closing phenylalanine or tryptophan. The D gene is left open where the match is weak. Where a row states a size, it is once, few, many or the class of an expanded clone; other rows omit it.

D gene	clone size	J gene	V gene	CDR3 protein
-	few	-	TRBV15	CATSRSSETQYF
-	once	TRBJ2-1	TRBV5-6	CASSRTQTSYNEQFF
TRBD2	-	TRBJ2-2	TRBV20-1	CSAHSGGNTGELFF
TRBD1	-	TRBJ2-5	TRBV14	CASSGLGQGETQYF
TRBD1	-	TRBJ1-2	TRBV6-5	CASRAGTGGSGYTF
-	-	TRBJ1-2	TRBV30	CAWSGTYGYTF
-	-	TRBJ2-7	TRBV2	CASSEWQGRPYEQYF
-	-	TRBJ2-1	TRBV7-9	CASSSDRRNNEQFF
TRBD2	-	-	TRBV12-3/TRBV12-4	CASSLIGGSLNEQFF
TRBD2	few	TRBJ2-1	TRBV5-1	CASSFLAGIDNEQFF
TRBD2	-	TRBJ2-5	TRBV10-3	CAISESTLAGDRETQYF
TRBD2	few	TRBJ2-7	TRBV5-6	CASSFGTSRLEQYF
TRBD1	many	TRBJ1-1	TRBV20-1	CSAYLGQGDTEAFF
-	-	TRBJ2-2	TRBV25-1	CASSYRETGELFF
TRBD2	few	TRBJ2-7	TRBV12-3/TRBV12-4	CASGPAGTEEQYF
-	-	TRBJ1-4	TRBV4-1	CASSQGGSGKYEKLFF
-	few	TRBJ2-4	TRBV13	CASSLRSGNRDIQYF
TRBD2	-	TRBJ2-3	TRBV6-1	CASSISGGADTQYF
-	once	TRBJ1-6	TRBV10-3	CAISESSGPDSPLHF
TRBD2	few	TRBJ2-1	TRBV6-1	CASTGTSGSWGQFF
-	few	TRBJ2-5	TRBV24-1	CATSAASKGQETQYF
TRBD2	many	TRBJ2-5	TRBV5-1	CASSLGTSGETQYF
TRBD2	few	-	TRBV28	CASRLSGRDEQYF
-	few	TRBJ1-3	TRBV18	CASSPQGNGNTIYF
TRBD2	-	TRBJ2-6	TRBV5-1	CASSLEPSGSAGANVLTF
TRBD2	-	TRBJ2-2	TRBV3-1	CASSQEGLAGPYTGELFF
TRBD1	once	TRBJ2-5	TRBV19	CASSIQGVYETQYF
-	-	TRBJ1-1	TRBV7-9	CASSLEAGQAFF
TRBD1	many	TRBJ2-5	TRBV5-1	CASSRWGQAQQETQYF
-	few	TRBJ1-2	TRBV25-1	CASSESANYGYTF
-	-	TRBJ1-4	TRBV5-1	CASSLATTARSSHEKLFF
-	-	TRBJ1-1	TRBV7-9	CASSSPPNTEAFF
-	-	-	TRBV2	CASSGNPAYEQYF
-	-	TRBJ1-1	TRBV5-1	CASRERTEAEAFF
TRBD1	-	TRBJ2-7	TRBV6-5	CASSYAGQGSEQYF